This record concerns one T cell receptor beta chain sequence. This entry is derived from a study of T-cell memory formation after mild COVID-19. Study overall: The TCR clusters were mostly specific to one donor.

Germline CDR1 SGHRS, CDR2 YFSETQ. J was trimmed by 4 bases and V by 1 base; bases with no gene match: 13. The CDR3 is 18 residues long. Researchers used 5'RACE with constant-segment primers to make TCR alpha and TCR beta cDNA libraries that carry sample barcodes and UMIs. TCRdb fed the 5' RACE reads into MiXCR, producing one record per CDR3 protein. The sample comprises 470,000 or so distinct CDR3 sequences, 15% to 20% of which are singletons, and about 12% rests with the top ten. This TCR derives from an adult woman who had mild COVID-19 (a few samples of this study predate the infection). Cell type and time point are not known. Sequenced sample: PBMCs or a T cell subset sorted from them (not recorded which). The chain links TRBV5-1 to TRBJ2-5; 10 bases line up with TRBD2. The CDR3 DNA follows: TGCGCCAGCAGCTTGCACAGAAGCGGGGGGGCCTCACGAGAGACCCAGTACTTC. Residues: CASSLHRSGGASRETQYF.